The present TCR beta chain was sequenced within a study of CD8 T cells in Susac syndrome. Study at large: There were 5 or 6 sequenced Susac syndrome patients with active disease and roughly 8 in remission. The study, taken as a whole, reports: The authors acknowledged that their TCR sequencing and HLA analysis involved a relatively small number of individuals. There was no clonal expansion in the CD4+ T cell repertoires of Susac syndrome.

Details on this clonotype: What it binds is not known.

V gave up 2 bases and J gave up 1 base, with 8 bases separating them. Germline V gene lookup returns CDR1 GTSNPN and CDR2 SVGIG (reference sequence). This CDR3 is 13 amino acids long. Roughly 0.45 to 1 ug RNA was reverse transcribed with random hexamers. The CDR3 of TCR beta was amplified by immunoSEQ multiplex PCR across 54 Vbeta and 13 Jbeta. TCRdb used MiXCR to reprocess the immunoSEQ multiplex PCR reads, holding one entry per CDR3 protein. This sample has 150,000 to 200,000 distinct CDR3 sequences, with 90% to 97% found just once. Specimen: CD4+ T cells from PBMCs. This rearrangement joins TRBV30 to TRBJ1-1; D is uncertain. The receptor was isolated from a human donor with Susac syndrome. The CDR3 here is CAWSYSGNTEAFF. The CDR3 DNA reads as TGTGCCTGGAGTTACTCTGGGAACACTGAAGCTTTCTTT.